This T cell receptor beta chain was captured by sequencing in a study of blood T cell repertoires in COVID-19. The CDR3 sequence is 15 residues long. Trimming removed 5 bases from V and 8 bases from J, with 21 bases in between. Per the germline V gene, CDR1 is SGHVS and CDR2 is FQNEAQ. Assay: immunoSEQ multiplex PCR; the TCRdb copy retains only in-frame clones and omits some. The sample shows 200,000 to 250,000 clones, approximately 82% of them seen only once. Sequencing input: peripheral blood. The source of this sequence is a woman of 80 years or more with acute or convalescent COVID-19. The chain carries TRBV7-8 and TRBJ1-2; TRBD1 might be the D (6 bases). In DNA, the CDR3 is TGTGCCAGCAGCCCAGGGTGGGGACAATATTCGGGCTACACCTTC. Its translation is CASSPGWGQYSGYTF.